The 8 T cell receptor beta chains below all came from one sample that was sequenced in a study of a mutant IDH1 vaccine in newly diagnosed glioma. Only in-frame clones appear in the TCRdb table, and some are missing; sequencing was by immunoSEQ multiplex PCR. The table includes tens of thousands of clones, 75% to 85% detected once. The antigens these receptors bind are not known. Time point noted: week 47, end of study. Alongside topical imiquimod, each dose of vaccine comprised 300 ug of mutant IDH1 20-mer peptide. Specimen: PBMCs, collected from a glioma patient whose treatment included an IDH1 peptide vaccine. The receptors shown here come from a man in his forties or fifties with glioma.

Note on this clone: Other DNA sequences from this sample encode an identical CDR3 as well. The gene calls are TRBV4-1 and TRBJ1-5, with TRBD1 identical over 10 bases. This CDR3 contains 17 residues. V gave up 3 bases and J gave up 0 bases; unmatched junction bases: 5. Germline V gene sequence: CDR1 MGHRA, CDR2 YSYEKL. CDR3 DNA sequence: TGCGCCAGCAGCCAGGGGGGACAGGGGTATAGCAATCAGCCCCAGCATTTT. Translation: CASSQGGQGYSNQPQHF.

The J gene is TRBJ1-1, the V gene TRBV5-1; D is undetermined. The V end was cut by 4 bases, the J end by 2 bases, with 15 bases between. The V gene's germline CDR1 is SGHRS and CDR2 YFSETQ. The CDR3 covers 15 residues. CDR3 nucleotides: TGCGCCAGCAGCGCCTTGCCCGGTGGAAACACTGAAGCTTTCTTT. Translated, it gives CASSALPGGNTEAFF.

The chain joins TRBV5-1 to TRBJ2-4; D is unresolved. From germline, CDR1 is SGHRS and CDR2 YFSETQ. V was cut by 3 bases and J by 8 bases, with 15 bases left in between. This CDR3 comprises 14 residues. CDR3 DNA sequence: TGCGCCAGCAGCTCCGGACCACCTTTCGACATTCAGTACTTC. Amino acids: CASSSGPPFDIQYF.

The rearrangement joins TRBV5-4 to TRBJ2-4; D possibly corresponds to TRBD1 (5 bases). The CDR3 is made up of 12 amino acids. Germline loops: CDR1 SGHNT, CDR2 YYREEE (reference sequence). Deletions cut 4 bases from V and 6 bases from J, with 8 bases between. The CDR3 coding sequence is TGTGCCAGCAGCCCGCAGGGAAACATTCAGTACTTC. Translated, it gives CASSPQGNIQYF.

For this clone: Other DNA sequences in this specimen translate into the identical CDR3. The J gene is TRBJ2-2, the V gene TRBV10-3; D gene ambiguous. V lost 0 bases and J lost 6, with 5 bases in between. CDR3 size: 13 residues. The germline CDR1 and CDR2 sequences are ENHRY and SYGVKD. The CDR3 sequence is CAISESRPGELFF. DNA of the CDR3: TGTGCCATCAGTGAGTCCCGGCCCGGGGAGCTGTTTTTT.

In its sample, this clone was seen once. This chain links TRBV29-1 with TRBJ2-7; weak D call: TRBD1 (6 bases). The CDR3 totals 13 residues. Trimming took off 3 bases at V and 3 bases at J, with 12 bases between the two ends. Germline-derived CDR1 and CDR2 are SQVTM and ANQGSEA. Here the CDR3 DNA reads TGCAGCGTTGATTCCAGGGGAAGCTACGAGCAGTACTTC. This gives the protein CSVDSRGSYEQYF.

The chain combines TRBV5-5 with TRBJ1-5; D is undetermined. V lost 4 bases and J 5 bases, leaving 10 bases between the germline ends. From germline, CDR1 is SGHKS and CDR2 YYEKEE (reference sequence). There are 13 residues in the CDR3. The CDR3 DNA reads TGTGCCAGCAGCGGACTTTTCGATCAGCCCCAGCATTTT. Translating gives CASSGLFDQPQHF.

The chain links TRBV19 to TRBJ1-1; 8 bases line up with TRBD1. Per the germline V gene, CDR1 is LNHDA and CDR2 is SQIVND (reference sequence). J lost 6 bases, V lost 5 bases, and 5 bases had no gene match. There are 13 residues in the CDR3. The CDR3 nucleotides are TGTGCCAGTAGTCCTCAGGGGGCCGCTGAAGCTTTCTTT. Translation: CASSPQGAAEAFF.